This T cell receptor beta chain was sequenced for a study of blood T cell repertoires in COVID-19. The protocol was immunoSEQ multiplex PCR, while the TCRdb copy is restricted to in-frame clones and leaves out a portion. The data hold some 330,000 clones, with roughly 90% observed a single time. The ends were cut back, 1 base at V and 6 bases at J, with 17 bases in the middle. CDR1 and CDR2 from the germline V gene are SGHNT and YYREEE (reference sequence). The CDR3 runs 15 residues. Sequenced sample: peripheral blood. The receptor comes from a woman between 50 and 59 years old with active or convalescent COVID-19. The rearrangement uses TRBV5-4 and TRBJ2-7; a weak D match, TRBD2 (6 bases). Here the CDR3 DNA reads TGTGCCAGCAGCTTGACGGGAGCGGTATGGGGCGAGCAGTACTTC. This codes for CASSLTGAVWGEQYF.